These T cell receptor beta chains were read from a single sample in a study of CD8 T cells in Susac syndrome. TCRdb re-called the immunoSEQ multiplex PCR reads through MiXCR, storing one row per CDR3 protein. In the table there are around 200,000 distinct CDR3 sequences, roughly 92% of which are singletons. The sample consisted of CD8+ T cells from PBMCs. These receptor sequences come from a human donor with multiple sclerosis. The CDR3 runs from the conserved cysteine through the conserved F or W. The D gene is left open where the match is weak. Clone size, where shown, is once, few, many, or a class for clones that have expanded.

TRBV14	-	TRBJ2-7	-	TGTGCCAGCAGCCAAGTGGCCGGGCCCCTCTACGAGCAGTACTTC	CASSQVAGPLYEQYF
TRBV19	-	TRBJ1-1	-	TGTGCCAGTAGTCCCCGGTGGGGGATTAACACTGAAGCTTTCTTT	CASSPRWGINTEAFF
TRBV7-9	-	TRBJ2-3	-	TGTGCCAGCAGCTCCTCAGGGGAGTCGGGACCCCAGAGAGATACGCAGTATTTT	CASSSSGESGPQRDTQYF
TRBV25-1	TRBD1	TRBJ2-5	-	TGTGCCAGCAGTGAATCTGCGACAGGGGTAGAGACCCAGTACTTC	CASSESATGVETQYF
TRBV13	-	TRBJ1-6	-	TGTGCCAGCAGCTTAGGGGATGCCTATAATTCACCCCTCCACTTT	CASSLGDAYNSPLHF
TRBV4-3	TRBD2	TRBJ2-7	-	TGCGCCAGCAGCCAAGGGACTAGCGTACGTTACGAGCAGTACTTC	CASSQGTSVRYEQYF
TRBV4-2	TRBD2	TRBJ2-1	-	TGTGCCAGCAGCCCCGGGACTATGAATGAGCAGTTCTTC	CASSPGTMNEQFF
TRBV12-5	TRBD2	TRBJ2-7	-	TGTGCTAGTGGTTGGGGACTAGCGGGCAAGTTTACCTACGAGCAGTACTTC	CASGWGLAGKFTYEQYF
TRBV2	-	TRBJ2-1	-	TGTGCCAGCAGGGAGGGTAGCGTACGACAGTGGGTCAATGAGCAGTTCTTC	CASREGSVRQWVNEQFF
TRBV5-6	TRBD2	TRBJ2-2	-	TGTGCCAGCAGCTCAGGACTAGCGGACATCAACACCGGGGAGCTGTTTTTT	CASSSGLADINTGELFF
TRBV5-6	-	TRBJ2-7	-	TGTGCCAGCAGCCCGGCGGCGTCCCACGAGCAGTACTTC	CASSPAASHEQYF
TRBV9	-	TRBJ2-5	-	TGTGCCAGCGGAGGAGGAGGGGAGACCCAGTACTTC	CASGGGGETQYF
TRBV6-9	-	TRBJ2-7	-	TGTGCCAGCAGTCTATTCCTGGACAGCGGTTACGAGCAGTACTTC	CASSLFLDSGYEQYF
TRBV9	-	TRBJ2-1	-	TGTGCCAGCAGCCCTCGAGACAGCTTTAGGGATGAGCAGTTCTTC	CASSPRDSFRDEQFF
TRBV7-9	TRBD1	TRBJ2-5	-	TGTGCCATCTCAAACCCAGGGGGAGAGACCCAGTACTTC	CAISNPGGETQYF
TRBV2	-	TRBJ1-1	-	TGTGCCAGCAGTGGCACTGAAGCTTTCTTT	CASSGTEAFF
TRBV5-6	-	TRBJ1-1	-	TGTGCCAGCAGCTTGGGGGGATTGGAGAAAGCTTTCTTT	CASSLGGLEKAFF
TRBV2	-	TRBJ2-1	-	TGTGCCAGCGATCCGGGACTCCCACTTTACAATGAGCAGTTCTTC	CASDPGLPLYNEQFF
TRBV24-1	-	TRBJ2-3	once	TGTGCCACCAGTGATTCCCTCACAGATACGCAGTATTTT	CATSDSLTDTQYF
TRBV2	-	TRBJ2-7	-	TGTGCCAGCAGTTACAGGGACGGTGTGTACGAGCAGTACTTC	CASSYRDGVYEQYF
TRBV3-1	-	TRBJ2-3	-	TGTGCCAGCAGCCAAGGTTCGAGGACAGATACGCAGTATTTT	CASSQGSRTDTQYF
TRBV2	-	TRBJ1-5	-	TGTGCCAGCAGTGAAGGGAGGGTTTCCAATCAGCCCCAGCATTTT	CASSEGRVSNQPQHF
TRBV6-2/TRBV6-3	TRBD1	TRBJ2-5	-	TGTGCCAGCAGATATACAGGGGGCGCGGGAAGAGAGACCCAGTACTTC	CASRYTGGAGRETQYF
TRBV24-1	-	TRBJ2-1	-	TGTGCCACCAGTGACCCACTCGGCGGGGTAAATGAGCAGTTCTTC	CATSDPLGGVNEQFF
TRBV5-6	-	TRBJ2-2	-	TGTGCCAGCAGCCCTGAGGGACTTGACACCGGGGAGCTGTTTTTT	CASSPEGLDTGELFF
TRBV3-1	-	TRBJ2-7	-	TGTGCCAGCAGCCAAGATCTCTTTGAGAACGAGCAGTACTTC	CASSQDLFENEQYF
TRBV6-5	TRBD1	TRBJ1-2	-	TGTGCCAGCGGGACAGTCGGGGAGGAAGGCTACACCTTC	CASGTVGEEGYTF
TRBV2	-	TRBJ1-1	-	TGTGCCAGCAGTGAGACGACGGTTGAAGCTTTCTTT	CASSETTVEAFF
TRBV12-3/TRBV12-4	-	TRBJ1-2	-	TGTGCCAGCAGTATCACGGGGAACTATGGCTACACCTTC	CASSITGNYGYTF
TRBV10-3	-	TRBJ1-3	-	TGTGCCATCAGTGAGTCGACGTCAGGGTATGGAAACACCATATATTTT	CAISESTSGYGNTIYF
TRBV12-3/TRBV12-4	-	TRBJ1-2	-	TGTGCCAGCAGTTTAGCGCGTGTGGGAGGCTACACCTTC	CASSLARVGGYTF
TRBV19	-	TRBJ2-7	-	TGTGCCAGTAGTACCCCCGGGGGCGGAACCTACGAGCAGTACTTC	CASSTPGGGTYEQYF
TRBV12-3/TRBV12-4	-	TRBJ2-2	-	TGTGCCAGCAGCCCCTGGGGGGACACCGGGGAGCTGTTTTTT	CASSPWGDTGELFF
TRBV5-4	TRBD2	TRBJ2-7	-	TGTGCAACCCAACCGACGGGGGGCTACGAGCAGTACTTC	CATQPTGGYEQYF
TRBV3-1	TRBD2	TRBJ2-7	-	TGTGCCAGCAGCCAAGATTGGACTAGCCTATCCTACGAGCAGTACTTC	CASSQDWTSLSYEQYF
TRBV7-6	-	TRBJ2-3	-	TGTGCCAGCAGCTTAGCCCCTCCTCCTAGCACAGATACGCAGTATTTT	CASSLAPPPSTDTQYF
TRBV28	-	TRBJ2-1	-	TGTGCCAGCAGTTTAACGCGGGGCTTATCCTACAATGAGCAGTTCTTC	CASSLTRGLSYNEQFF
TRBV20-1	-	TRBJ2-6	-	TGCAGTGCTAGATCCCCCAGGACAGCCAGCTCTGGGGCCAACGTCCTGACTTTC	CSARSPRTASSGANVLTF
TRBV5-1	TRBD2	TRBJ2-3	-	TGCGCCAGCAGCTCGGGACTAGCGGGCGCAGATACGCAGTATTTT	CASSSGLAGADTQYF
TRBV9	-	TRBJ2-6	-	TGTGCCAGCAGAAGCTCTGGGGCCAACGTCCTGACTTTC	CASRSSGANVLTF